The 22 T cell receptor beta chains below all came from one sample that was sequenced in a study of T-cell reconstitution after alpha-beta-depleted transplantation in children. Researchers prepared the TCRbeta library using unique molecular identifiers, the study reports. TCRdb redid the calling of the PCR reads with MiXCR, one entry per CDR3 protein. The sample has under 750,000 distinct CDR3 sequences, under 30% seen once. The sequencing used PBMCs, mostly from graft donor cells, collected 360 days after TCRalphabeta/CD19-depleted stem cell transplant. The receptors were gathered from a boy under two years old who had a stem cell transplant for acute myeloid leukemia, so the T cells may come from the graft donor.

The table lists this clonotype with a few counts. The V call is TRBV6-1, the J call TRBJ2-1; the D gene could be TRBD1 or TRBD2 (7 bases each). This CDR3 is built from 14 residues. V was shortened by 8 bases and J by 3 bases, with 14 bases between the two germline ends. The germline gives CDR1 MNHNS, CDR2 SASEGT. DNA for the CDR3: TGTGCCAGCGGGAGGGGGCGAAACTACAATGAGCAGTTCTTC. Its translation is CASGRGRNYNEQFF.

The table lists this clonotype with many counts. The chain carries TRBV15 and TRBJ2-7, with TRBD1 as a possible D gene (6 bases). Trimming stripped 3 bases from V and 3 bases from J, with 9 bases between. Germline V gives CDR1 LNHNV, CDR2 YYDKDF (reference sequence). The CDR3 runs 13 residues. CDR3 region: CATSSDRFYEQYF. The CDR3 bases are TGTGCCACCAGCAGCGACAGGTTCTACGAGCAGTACTTC.

This clonotype was seen a few times. V is TRBV28 and J is TRBJ2-3, with D perhaps TRBD2 (5 bases). Per the germline V gene, CDR1 is MDHEN and CDR2 is SYDVKM. Trimming left V 2 bases short and J 4 bases short, with 13 bases between. The CDR3 has 15 residues. CDR3 protein: CASSLGLGSADTQYF. The CDR3 DNA is TGTGCCAGCAGTTTAGGCCTAGGGAGCGCAGATACGCAGTATTTT.

V and J are TRBV15 and TRBJ1-6; 7 bases are a match to TRBD1. Per the germline V gene, CDR1 is LNHNV and CDR2 is YYDKDF (reference sequence). The CDR3 runs to 17 residues. With V trimmed by 0 bases and J by 6 bases, 8 bases remained unmatched. For the CDR3, the DNA is TGTGCCACCAGCAGAGAACTTGCGGGACAGATTAATTCACCCCTCCACTTT. Amino acid sequence: CATSRELAGQINSPLHF.

This clonotype showed up just a few times. The chain is built from TRBV29-1 and TRBJ2-7; 10 bases agree with TRBD1. Germline lookup yields CDR1 SQVTM and CDR2 ANQGSEA. V trimming: 7 bases; J trimming: 4 bases; junction bases outside the gene matches: 19. The CDR3 has 17 residues. CDR3 residues: CSARGGGFRDRGYEQYF. The CDR3, as DNA: TGCAGCGCCCGAGGAGGAGGCTTCCGGGACAGGGGTTACGAGCAGTACTTC.

CDR3 nucleotide sequence: TGTGCCAGCAGCACCAGGGGGCATAGCTACAATGAGCAGTTCTTC. It specifies CASSTRGHSYNEQFF. This chain connects TRBV6-1 to TRBJ2-1, with 8 positions matching TRBD1. CDR1 MNHNS and CDR2 SASEGT come from the germline V gene. The CDR3 contains 15 residues. V lost 6 bases to trimming and J lost 3 bases; unmatched junction nucleotides: 7.

This clonotype appeared once. The chain recombines TRBV6-5 with TRBJ2-1, with D possibly being TRBD2 (5 bases). The CDR3 runs to 14 residues. V lost 3 bases, J lost 8 bases, and 14 bases lay in between. Germline V gene data show CDR1 as MNHEY and CDR2 as SVGAGI. CDR3 residues: CASSYNGVSHEQFF. CDR3 in DNA: TGTGCCAGCAGTTATAACGGGGTTTCCCATGAGCAGTTCTTC.

The V gene is TRBV12-3 or TRBV12-4, the J gene TRBJ2-3; 7 bases agree with TRBD2. V shed 7 bases and J 4 bases; nucleotides not matched to a gene: 8. The CDR3 has 14 residues. CDR3 in DNA: TGTGCCAGCACCCTCCGGGACTATCCAGATACGCAGTATTTT. Its translation is CASTLRDYPDTQYF.

The chain links TRBV10-3 to TRBJ2-7; D might be TRBD1 (6 bases). The germline gives CDR1 ENHRY, CDR2 SYGVKD. This CDR3 has 13 amino acids. V lost 6 bases and J lost 4, with 13 bases in between. CDR3 region: CAISRGPTYEQYF. CDR3 bases: TGTGCCATCAGCAGGGGCCCGACGTACGAGCAGTACTTC.

This clonotype was observed many times. The rearrangement joins TRBV12-3 or TRBV12-4 to TRBJ2-3; D remains ambiguous. The CDR3 consists of 15 residues. V lost 1 base and J 6 bases, leaving 14 bases between the germline ends. The CDR3 spells CASSLVGGVRDTQYF. The CDR3 coding sequence is TGTGCCAGCAGTTTAGTCGGTGGGGTACGGGATACGCAGTATTTT.

The chain joins TRBV11-3 to TRBJ2-3; no definite D call. CDR3 length: 13 residues. The germline V gene has CDR1 SGHNT and CDR2 YENEEA. V lost 1 base and J lost 5, with 7 bases in between. CDR3 sequence reads: CASSLASGDTQYF. The CDR3 nucleotides read TGTGCCAGCAGCTTAGCCTCAGGAGATACGCAGTATTTT.

This clonotype was seen more than once but under ten times. The chain combines TRBV20-1 with TRBJ1-1; perhaps TRBD1 as D (6 bases). The CDR3 extends over 13 amino acids. Germline lookup yields CDR1 DFQATT and CDR2 SNEGSKA (reference sequence). V dropped 3 bases and J dropped 1 base, with 9 bases sitting between them. This chain's CDR3 is CSARDSKNTEAFF. In DNA, the CDR3 is TGCAGTGCTAGGGACAGTAAGAACACTGAAGCTTTCTTT.

This chain uses TRBV15 with TRBJ2-3; TRBD1 is a possible D gene (7 bases). Germline CDR1 and CDR2: LNHNV and YYDKDF (reference sequence). Deletions cut 7 bases from V and 1 base from J, with 15 bases between. The CDR3 extends over 15 amino acids. Written as DNA, the CDR3 is TGTGCCACCACAGATCAGGGGGGACGCACAGATACGCAGTATTTT. Amino acids: CATTDQGGRTDTQYF. Complete variable domain (other parts from reference TRBV15 and TRBJ2-3): DAMVIQNPRYQVTQFGKPVTLSCSQTLNHNVMYWYQQKSSQAPKLLFHYYDKDFNNEADTPDNFQSRRPNTSFCFLDIRSPGLGDTAMYLCATTDQGGRTDTQYFGPGTRLTVL.

This chain links TRBV12-3 or TRBV12-4 with TRBJ1-4; 9 nucleotides line up with TRBD1. Trimming took 6 bases from V and 8 from J; bases not matched to a gene: 10. There are 15 residues in the CDR3. The chain's CDR3 is CASSPNRGHREKLFF. DNA of the CDR3: TGTGCCAGCAGCCCTAACAGGGGGCATCGCGAAAAACTGTTTTTT.

The chain has TRBV18 and TRBJ1-3; TRBD1 is a possible D gene (5 bases). Trimming shortened V by 2 bases and J by 1 base, and 9 bases separated the two germline ends. The CDR3 has 15 residues. Per germline, CDR1 KGHSH and CDR2 LQKENI. The CDR3 loop reads CASSPTGPSGNTIYF. The CDR3 region has the DNA TGTGCCAGCTCACCAACAGGCCCATCTGGAAACACCATATATTTT.

The chain links TRBV20-1 to TRBJ1-2; 8 nucleotides match TRBD1. Germline V gene lookup returns CDR1 DFQATT and CDR2 SNEGSKA (reference sequence). The junction had 5 bases not matched to a gene; V was cut back by 4 bases and J by 4 bases. CDR3 length equals 13 residues. CDR3 in amino acids: CSAIAGGPYGYTF. The CDR3 region has the DNA TGCAGTGCTATCGCAGGGGGCCCCTATGGCTACACCTTC.

In its sample, this clonotype was seen many times. The chain is built from TRBV20-1 and TRBJ2-7, with 7 bases aligning to TRBD1. V lost 4 bases and J lost 3; bases outside the gene matches: 6. The CDR3 contains 13 residues. Germline-derived CDR1 and CDR2 are DFQATT and SNEGSKA (reference sequence). The CDR3, as DNA: TGCAGTGCTACCGACAGGGCGCGCTACGAGCAGTACTTC. This translates into CSATDRARYEQYF.

This clonotype was counted a few times. The chain joins TRBV6-2 or TRBV6-3 to TRBJ1-5; possibly TRBD1 for D (6 bases). Germline CDR1 is MNHEY and CDR2 is SVGEGT. CDR3 size: 15 residues. The V end was cut by 5 bases, the J end by 0 bases, with 11 bases between. CDR3 protein: CASSRTVYSNQPQHF. CDR3 DNA: TGTGCCAGCAGTAGGACAGTATATAGCAATCAGCCCCAGCATTTT.

This clonotype was detected a few times. The J gene is TRBJ2-7, the V gene TRBV10-2; 8 bases agree with TRBD1. J was trimmed by 5 bases and V by 10 bases; bases with no gene match: 10. The CDR3 runs 13 residues. The germline gives CDR1 WSHSY, CDR2 SAAADI. In DNA form, the CDR3 reads TGCGCCACGAACACGGGACAGGAACACGAGCAGTACTTC. It encodes CATNTGQEHEQYF.

The V and J genes are TRBV4-3 and TRBJ2-1, with 10 bases identical to TRBD2. The CDR3 sequence is 17 residues long. CDR1 LGHNA and CDR2 YSLEER come from the germline V gene. Unmatched junction bases numbered 5, after V lost 3 bases and J lost 0 bases. CDR3: CASSQRLAGDSYNEQFF. The CDR3, as DNA: TGCGCCAGCAGCCAGCGCCTAGCGGGGGACTCCTACAATGAGCAGTTCTTC.

This sequence joins TRBV5-1 and TRBJ1-1; D is unclear. Trimming took off 3 bases at V and 3 bases at J, with 15 bases between the two ends. CDR3 length: 15 residues. CDR1 is SGHRS and CDR2 is YFSETQ in the germline V gene. CDR3 residues: CASSSGPRVDTEAFF. The CDR3 nucleotides are TGCGCCAGCAGCTCTGGACCGCGTGTGGACACTGAAGCTTTCTTT.

The sample holds a few counts of this clonotype. This chain uses TRBV29-1 with TRBJ1-1; 8 nucleotides match TRBD1. The ends lost 2 bases at V and 3 bases at J; junction bases unmatched: 8. Germline lookup yields CDR1 SQVTM and CDR2 ANQGSEA. This CDR3 has 15 residues. Written as DNA, the CDR3 is TGCAGCGTTGAAAAGGCAGGGGGCAGGTACACTGAAGCTTTCTTT. Translated, it gives CSVEKAGGRYTEAFF.